This is a list of T cell receptor beta chains from one sample in a study of shared clonotypes between healthy human individuals. Clones were read by immunoSEQ multiplex PCR, and TCRdb kept only the in-frame ones, dropping some. The sample yields more than 400,000 clones, roughly 95% seen once. Sequencing was performed on naive CD4+ T cells sorted from blood. These receptors all stem from a woman aged 30 to 39 in good health. The CDR3 runs from the conserved cysteine through the conserved F or W. A D gene is named only where the DNA matches it firmly. Clone size, where shown, is once, few, many, or a class for clones that have expanded.

TRBV28	TRBJ1-2	TRBD1	.	TGTGCCACCGAAACAGGGGGGCTTAACTATGGCTACACCTTC	CATETGGLNYGYTF
TRBV13	TRBJ2-1	TRBD2	.	TGTGCCAGCAGCTTTCTAGCGGGAGGGCCCTTCAATGAGCAGTTCTTC	CASSFLAGGPFNEQFF
TRBV18	TRBJ2-7	TRBD2	.	TGTGCCAGCTCGACTGGACTAGCGGGAGCCAGCCGCCCCAGCTCCTACGAGCAGTACTTC	CASSTGLAGASRPSSYEQYF
TRBV18	TRBJ1-3	.	.	TGTGCCAGCTCACCACCCAGCCGCTCTGGAAACACCATATATTTT	CASSPPSRSGNTIYF
TRBV5-8	TRBJ2-6	.	.	TGTGCCAGCAGCGGGACGGGCTCGGACCCCCTCTCTGGGGCCAACGTCCTGACTTTC	CASSGTGSDPLSGANVLTF
TRBV4-1	TRBJ2-1	TRBD2	.	TGCGCCAGCAGCCAAGGGTTAGCGGGAGGGCCTCGGAATGAGCAGTTCTTC	CASSQGLAGGPRNEQFF
TRBV7-3	TRBJ2-1	TRBD2	.	TGTGCCAGCAGCTCGCAAGCGGGAGCGGTCGATGAGCAGTTCTTC	CASSSQAGAVDEQFF
TRBV5-4	TRBJ2-3	TRBD2	.	TGTGCCAGCAGCTTAGCGCTAGCGGGGGTCACAGATACGCAGTATTTT	CASSLALAGVTDTQYF
TRBV28	TRBJ2-7	.	.	TGTGCCAGCAGAACGACCTCCTACGAGCAGTACTTC	CASRTTSYEQYF
TRBV7-9	TRBJ1-2	.	.	TGTGCCAGCACCCTCCAGGGTATAACGGGTGGCTACACCTTC	CASTLQGITGGYTF
TRBV7-6	TRBJ2-1	.	.	TGTGCCAGCAGCCAACGGGGGGCAGCCCAGGGGGATGAGCAGTTCTTC	CASSQRGAAQGDEQFF
TRBV30	TRBJ2-6	.	.	TGTGCCCGTTCGGGAGCTTCGAAGGGGGCCAACGTCCTGACTTTC	CARSGASKGANVLTF
TRBV5-1	TRBJ1-2	TRBD1	.	TGCGCCAGCAACGACTACCAATTCCGGGACAGGGGGGCTGGCTACACCTTC	CASNDYQFRDRGAGYTF
TRBV6-5	TRBJ2-5	.	once	TGTGCCAGCAGTCCTACCAGGGCGGGTCAAGAGACCCAGTACTTC	CASSPTRAGQETQYF
TRBV11-2	TRBJ2-3	.	.	TGTGCCAGCAGTTTCAGCGTGGAGGATACGCAGTATTTT	CASSFSVEDTQYF
TRBV11-3	TRBJ2-1	.	few	TGTGCCAGCAGCTTCACAGCGGTCTCCTACAATGAGCAGTTCTTC	CASSFTAVSYNEQFF
TRBV5-8	TRBJ2-5	.	.	TGTGCCAGCGAAAGCGGGTGGCGGGTGCAGGAGACCCAGTACTTC	CASESGWRVQETQYF
TRBV19	TRBJ1-5	TRBD1	.	TGTGCCAGTAGTAGGACGACAGGGCTGGGAGGTCAGCCCCAGCATTTT	CASSRTTGLGGQPQHF
TRBV11-3	TRBJ2-1	TRBD2	.	TGTGCCAGCAGCCAAAATCGACTAGCGGAAGACCTCTCCTACAATGAGCAGTTCTTC	CASSQNRLAEDLSYNEQFF
TRBV5-8	TRBJ2-7	.	.	TGTGCCAGCAGCTTGAGGACTGGGGCCTCCTACGAGCAGTACTTC	CASSLRTGASYEQYF
TRBV29-1	TRBJ2-2	.	.	TGCAGCGTCTCCCGGGATTCGGCCGGGGAGCTGTTTTTT	CSVSRDSAGELFF
TRBV28	TRBJ1-1	.	.	TGTGCCAGCAGAGCAGAGAACACTGAAGCTTTCTTT	CASRAENTEAFF
TRBV2	TRBJ1-3	TRBD1	few	TGTGCCAGCAGTGAACAGGGGGCAAGCGGAAACACCATATATTTT	CASSEQGASGNTIYF
TRBV30	TRBJ2-7	TRBD1	few	TGTGCCTGGAGTTCGAGGGGGCAAGGGTACGAGCAGTACTTC	CAWSSRGQGYEQYF
TRBV28	TRBJ2-7	TRBD1	.	TGTGCCAGCACCGCCGGGACAGTTTACGAGCAGTACTTC	CASTAGTVYEQYF
TRBV7-9	TRBJ2-1	TRBD2	.	TGTGCCAGCAGCTTAGAGCGCCGGGAGGTCGATGAGCAGTTCTTC	CASSLERREVDEQFF
TRBV7-9	TRBJ2-1	.	once	TGTGCCAGCAGTTTCGTCGGGGGGCAGGCCTACAATGAGCAGTTCTTC	CASSFVGGQAYNEQFF
TRBV18	TRBJ2-5	.	.	TGTGCCAGCTCGCCACGGGACACCATCCAAGAGACCCAGTACTTC	CASSPRDTIQETQYF
TRBV7-8	TRBJ1-2	TRBD1	.	TGTGCCAGCAGCCTAAAATTAGCGAACAGGGGGCTTGGCTACACCTTC	CASSLKLANRGLGYTF